Below are 28 T cell receptor beta chains sequenced from a single sample in a study of graft-versus-host responses after intestinal transplantation. Tissue from the graft was processed to free its intraepithelial and lamina propria lymphocytes. The protocol was immunoSEQ multiplex PCR, while the TCRdb copy is restricted to in-frame clones and leaves out a portion. This sample has some 29,000 clones, with approximately 80% found just once. Source: ileum tissue, taken 98 days after intestinal transplantation. The source of these receptors is a human patient who received an intestinal transplant, so some T cells may come from the graft donor.

The CDR3 loop is CASSQEEGPDTQYF. DNA of the CDR3: TGCGCCAGCAGCCAAGAGGAGGGACCAGATACGCAGTATTTT. V gene TRBV4-1 combines with J gene TRBJ2-3; D is perhaps TRBD2 (6 bases). This CDR3 spans 14 amino acids. Germline V gives CDR1 MGHRA, CDR2 YSYEKL. Trimming stripped 0 bases from V and 4 bases from J, with 8 bases between.

The genes are TRBV11-3 and TRBJ2-7; a possible D gene is TRBD2 (5 bases). V dropped 3 bases and J dropped 2 bases, with 11 bases sitting between them. The CDR3 extends over 14 amino acids. The germline CDR1 and CDR2 sequences are SGHNT and YENEEA. CDR3 sequence reads: CASSFTGSAYEQYF. The DNA for the CDR3 is TGTGCCAGCAGCTTCACGGGGTCAGCCTACGAGCAGTACTTC.

This sequence joins TRBV4-2 and TRBJ1-1; D call uncertain. Trimming stripped 4 bases from V and 1 base from J, with 16 bases between. CDR3 size: 16 residues. Germline V gives CDR1 LGHNA, CDR2 YNFKEQ. CDR3 sequence: CASSPHPGRRNTEAFF. CDR3 DNA sequence: TGTGCCAGCAGCCCCCACCCCGGACGGAGGAACACTGAAGCTTTCTTT.

The V and J genes are TRBV6-5 and TRBJ1-5, with unresolved D. This CDR3 region has 14 residues. Germline V lookup: CDR1 MNHEY, CDR2 SVGAGI. V was clipped by 8 bases and J by 7 bases, with 18 bases between them. This CDR3 is CASPAGRGSQPQHF. The DNA of the CDR3 is TGTGCCAGCCCGGCGGGCAGAGGAAGCCAGCCCCAGCATTTT.

Only a few counts were recorded for this clone. The chain recombines TRBV6-1 with TRBJ2-2; perhaps TRBD2 as D (5 bases). Trimming cost V 6 bases and J 13 bases, with 12 bases left between them. Germline V gives CDR1 MNHNS, CDR2 SASEGT. The CDR3 is 11 residues long. The CDR3 is CASSRVAGLFF. The CDR3 region has the DNA TGTGCCAGCAGCCGGGTTGCGGGGCTGTTTTTT.

The V gene is TRBV28, the J gene TRBJ1-2; D gene unclear. Trimming shortened V by 3 bases and J by 4 bases, and 9 bases separated the two germline ends. The CDR3 contains 13 residues. The germline CDR1 and CDR2 sequences are MDHEN and SYDVKM. DNA for the CDR3: TGTGCCAGCAGTTTTGGGGTGGTCTATGGCTACACCTTC. Translated, it gives CASSFGVVYGYTF.

The gene calls are TRBV6-5 and TRBJ2-7; the D is unclear. The germline gives CDR1 MNHEY, CDR2 SVGAGI. This CDR3 is 14 amino acids long. V dropped 6 bases and J dropped 1 base, with 13 bases sitting between them. Written as DNA, the CDR3 is TGTGCCAGCAGCCCTTGGGAAGGTTCCTACGAGCAGTACTTC. Its translation is CASSPWEGSYEQYF.

This sequence joins TRBV11-2 and TRBJ2-1, with 8 bases lining up with TRBD1. Per germline, CDR1 SGHAT and CDR2 FQNNGV. The ends lost 2 bases at V and 8 bases at J; junction bases unmatched: 17. This CDR3 has 18 amino acids. The CDR3 bases are TGTGCCAGCAGCTTAATAGACGGGTCGAGGTACAGGGGGGATGAGCAGTTCTTC. It encodes CASSLIDGSRYRGDEQFF. Variable domain in full (rest from reference TRBV11-2 and TRBJ2-1): EAGVAQSPRYKIIEKRQSVAFWCNPISGHATLYWYQQILGQGPKLLIQFQNNGVVDDSQLPKDRFSAERLKGVDSTLKIQPAKLEDSAVYLCASSLIDGSRYRGDEQFFGPGTRLTVL.

The V and J genes are TRBV27 and TRBJ1-1; D remains unclear. Germline assignment: CDR1 MNHEY and CDR2 SMNVEV (reference sequence). The CDR3 has 13 amino acids. V was cut by 3 bases and J by 2 bases, with 7 bases left in between. DNA of the CDR3: TGTGCCAGCAGTTTCAAAGTAAACACTGAAGCTTTCTTT. Protein product: CASSFKVNTEAFF.

This chain joins TRBV12-5 and TRBJ1-2; perhaps TRBD1 as D (6 bases). V was pared by 2 bases and J by 6 bases, with 13 bases between. CDR1 is LGHNT, CDR2 FRNRAP, per germline. CDR3 length equals 14 residues. CDR3 amino acids: CASGLPGTQDGYTF. The CDR3 DNA reads TGTGCTAGTGGTTTGCCAGGGACACAGGATGGCTACACCTTC.

The rearrangement uses TRBV4-2 and TRBJ2-2; weak D call: TRBD2 (5 bases). The germline gives CDR1 LGHNA, CDR2 YNFKEQ. With 0 bases removed from V and 1 base from J, the gap between germline ends came to 12 bases. The CDR3 runs to 17 residues. The CDR3 spells CASSQEALAGNTGELFF. The CDR3 nucleotides read TGTGCCAGCAGCCAAGAGGCCCTCGCGGGGAACACCGGGGAGCTGTTTTTT.

The V gene is TRBV19, the J gene TRBJ1-2; D is perhaps TRBD1 (5 bases). The CDR3 is 14 residues long. The germline V and J ends were trimmed by 3 bases and 5 bases, with 13 bases remaining between them. Germline-derived CDR1 and CDR2 are LNHDA and SQIVND (reference sequence). The CDR3 nucleotides read TGTGCCAGTAGTATCCCAGGGTTAGGGTATGGCTACACCTTC. Translating gives CASSIPGLGYGYTF.

CDR3 residues: CASSLIEAFF. The DNA for the CDR3 is TGTGCCAGCAGCTTAATTGAAGCTTTCTTT. V gene TRBV7-9 combines with J gene TRBJ1-1; no firm D call. The V end was cut by 2 bases, the J end by 7 bases, with 2 bases between. The CDR3 length is 10 residues. Germline assignment: CDR1 SEHNR and CDR2 FQNEAQ (reference sequence).

The chain has TRBV6-5 and TRBJ1-2, with 12 bases matching TRBD1. CDR3 length: 14 residues. The V gene's germline CDR1 is MNHEY and CDR2 SVGAGI. Losses at the gene ends were 9 bases for V and 8 bases for J; bases not matched to a gene: 10. The CDR3 reads CASTLGQGAKGYTF. DNA for the CDR3: TGTGCCAGTACTTTGGGACAGGGGGCGAAAGGCTACACCTTC.

The J gene is TRBJ1-6, the V gene TRBV7-3; D ambiguous. The germline V gene encodes CDR1 SGHTA and CDR2 FQGTGA. The CDR3 extends over 16 amino acids. V was trimmed by 5 bases and J by 7 bases, leaving 18 bases between them. CDR3 DNA: TGTGCCAGCAGCCCCGGCCCCGGTGGAAAGAATTCACCCCTCCACTTT. It yields the protein CASSPGPGGKNSPLHF. The full variable domain, its missing parts supplied by reference TRBV7-3 and TRBJ1-6, is GAGVSQTPSNKVTEKGKYVELRCDPISGHTALYWYRQSLGQGPEFLIYFQGTGAADDSGLPNDRFFAVRPEGSVSTLKIQRTERGDSAVYLCASSPGPGGKNSPLHFGNGTRLTVT.

The chain carries TRBV5-1 and TRBJ1-4; D is ambiguous. The CDR3 loop spans 15 amino acids. V gave up 3 bases and J gave up 3 bases, with 12 bases separating them. Looked up from germline, CDR1 is SGHRS and CDR2 is YFSETQ. CDR3 sequence (DNA): TGCGCCAGCAGCTCGAGGACCGAATCTAATGAAAAACTGTTTTTT. The encoded protein is CASSSRTESNEKLFF.

This chain connects TRBV2 to TRBJ2-3, with D possibly being TRBD2 (5 bases). This CDR3 spans 14 amino acids. V was shortened by 6 bases and J by 7 bases, with 17 bases between the two germline ends. CDR1 is SNHLY, CDR2 FYNNEI, per germline. CDR3 in amino acids: CASRPPLGINTQYF. The CDR3 DNA follows: TGTGCCAGCAGGCCCCCACTAGGGATCAATACGCAGTATTTT.

This clone was seen only a few times. This chain links TRBV5-4 with TRBJ1-2; D is unclear. Germline V CDR1 and CDR2: SGHNT, YYREEE (reference sequence). Trimming cost V 3 bases and J 4 bases, with 13 bases left between them. The CDR3 contains 14 residues. Here the CDR3 reads CASSWSSGFYGYTF. The CDR3 bases are TGTGCCAGCAGCTGGTCCTCGGGATTCTATGGCTACACCTTC.

The chain employs TRBV2 and TRBJ2-1; 11 nucleotides agree with TRBD2. The CDR3 runs to 14 residues. V shed 6 bases and J 8 bases; nucleotides not matched to a gene: 6. Germline V gives CDR1 SNHLY, CDR2 FYNNEI. CDR3 sequence: CASRYSGGADEQFF. The CDR3 DNA sequence: TGTGCCAGCAGGTATAGCGGGGGGGCCGATGAGCAGTTCTTC.

The CDR3: CSVLGGTEAFF. DNA for the CDR3: TGCAGCGTTTTGGGGGGTACTGAAGCTTTCTTT. The chain links TRBV29-1 to TRBJ1-1; perhaps TRBD1 as D (5 bases). The CDR3 runs 11 residues. V dropped 5 bases and J dropped 5 bases, with 9 bases sitting between them. Germline V CDR1 and CDR2: SQVTM, ANQGSEA.

The chain couples TRBV15 to TRBJ2-5; 10 bases align to TRBD2. The CDR3 is made up of 15 amino acids. Per germline, CDR1 LNHNV and CDR2 YYDKDF (reference sequence). V shed 1 base and J 4 bases; nucleotides not matched to a gene: 3. CDR3 sequence (DNA): TGTGCCACCAGCAGAGTCACTAGCGGGGTAGAGACCCAGTACTTC. This gives the protein CATSRVTSGVETQYF.

The chain employs TRBV7-6 and TRBJ2-5; D unclear. The ends were cut back, 5 bases at V and 2 bases at J, with 3 bases in the middle. Germline loops: CDR1 SGHVS, CDR2 FNYEAQ. This CDR3 has 11 amino acids. As DNA, the CDR3 is TGTGCCAGCAGCCGACAAGAGACCCAGTACTTC. Amino acids: CASSRQETQYF.

The rearrangement uses TRBV2 and TRBJ2-7, with D perhaps matching TRBD1 (6 bases). This CDR3 contains 10 residues. The V gene's germline CDR1 is SNHLY and CDR2 FYNNEI. V was clipped by 10 bases and J by 4 bases, with 8 bases between them. The CDR3 spells CATGQYEQYF. The CDR3 DNA is TGTGCCACCGGACAGTACGAGCAGTACTTC.

In this sample, this clone turned up a few times. The chain recombines TRBV10-2 with TRBJ2-3; 8 bases are a match to TRBD2. The germline V gene encodes CDR1 WSHSY and CDR2 SAAADI. The trim removed 7 bases at V and 1 base at J, leaving 4 bases unmatched. The CDR3 is 14 residues long. CDR3 sequence: CASKRGKRTDTQYF. CDR3 DNA: TGCGCCAGCAAGCGGGGGAAACGCACAGATACGCAGTATTTT.

This sequence joins TRBV5-6 and TRBJ1-2; D perhaps matches TRBD1 (5 bases). This CDR3 is built from 15 residues. The V end lost 7 bases, the J end lost 5 bases, and 21 bases lay between the germline ends. CDR1 SGHDT and CDR2 YYEEEE come from the germline V gene. The chain's CDR3 is CASLPRAGKFYGYTF. CDR3 DNA sequence: TGTGCCAGCTTGCCCCGGGCAGGGAAATTTTATGGCTACACCTTC.

A few counts support this clone. The CDR3: CASSLRTANTEAFF. The CDR3 nucleotides read TGTGCCAGCAGCTTAAGGACAGCTAACACTGAAGCTTTCTTT. V usage is TRBV13 and J usage is TRBJ1-1, with D perhaps TRBD1 (6 bases). There are 14 residues in the CDR3. CDR1 and CDR2 from the germline V gene are PRHDT and FYEKMQ (reference sequence). The V gene lost 2 bases and the J gene lost 2 bases, with 9 bases spanning the gap.

V is TRBV4-1 and J is TRBJ1-6; D is unresolved. V was trimmed by 5 bases and J by 10 bases, leaving 24 bases between them. Germline V gives CDR1 MGHRA, CDR2 YSYEKL. CDR3 size: 17 residues. The CDR3 loop is CASSEIPREGVRSPLHF. In DNA form, the CDR3 reads TGCGCCAGCAGCGAAATCCCGAGAGAGGGAGTGAGGTCACCCCTCCACTTT.

The chain has TRBV10-2 and TRBJ2-5; 9 nucleotides match TRBD1. Germline CDR1 is WSHSY and CDR2 is SAAADI. The CDR3 has 15 residues. V lost 6 bases and J lost 2; bases outside the gene matches: 7. The CDR3, as DNA: TGCGCCAGCAGGCCAGACAGGGGGTCACAAGAGACCCAGTACTTC. Protein sequence: CASRPDRGSQETQYF.